What follows are 19 T cell receptor beta chains derived from one specimen sequenced in a study of graft-versus-host responses after intestinal transplantation. TCRdb's table, derived via immunoSEQ multiplex PCR, lists solely in-frame clones and lacks some. The table shows some 96,000 clones, with 80% to 95% occurring only once. Material: PBMCs, obtained just under 460 days after intestinal transplant. These receptors were obtained from a human patient who received an intestinal transplant, so some T cells may come from the graft donor.

This chain uses TRBV6-6 with TRBJ1-6; D is possibly TRBD1 (5 bases). Trimming stripped 6 bases from V and 7 bases from J, with 16 bases between. CDR1 is MNHNY, CDR2 SVGAGI, per germline (reference sequence). This CDR3 spans 15 amino acids. CDR3 nucleotide sequence: TGTGCCAGCAGGGACCTCGACAGCTCAAATTCACCCCTCCACTTT. Encoded protein: CASRDLDSSNSPLHF.

Concerning this clone itself: Other nucleotide sequences from this sample produce the same CDR3. The J gene is TRBJ1-1, the V gene TRBV7-3; D remains unclear. With 4 bases removed from V and 0 bases from J, the gap between germline ends came to 6 bases. This CDR3 spans 13 amino acids. Germline-derived CDR1 and CDR2 are SGHTA and FQGTGA. The CDR3 loop is CASSSTVNTEAFF. CDR3 bases: TGTGCCAGCAGCTCGACCGTGAACACTGAAGCTTTCTTT.

About this clone itself: At one end, the junction sequence differs from germline, possibly due to a read error. The chain carries TRBV7-7 and TRBJ2-5; D tentatively fits TRBD1 or TRBD2 (5 bases each). The germline gives CDR1 SSHAT, CDR2 FNYEAQ (reference sequence). The CDR3 is 15 amino acids. The CDR3 DNA reads TGTGCTAGCAGCTTAGGTGGGGGAATAGAAGAGACCCAGTACTTC. Translating gives CASSLGGGIEETQYF.

J is TRBJ2-7 and V is TRBV7-9; 7 bases map to TRBD1. The CDR3 has 14 amino acids. Germline V gives CDR1 SEHNR, CDR2 FQNEAQ (reference sequence). V trimming: 4 bases; J trimming: 2 bases; junction bases outside the gene matches: 5. CDR3 DNA sequence: TGTGCCAGCAGCTCCTGGGACAGACCCTACGAGCAGTACTTC. Its protein product is CASSSWDRPYEQYF.

The V gene is TRBV10-1, the J gene TRBJ2-3; 12 bases are a match to TRBD2. After removal of 3 bases from V and 0 bases from J, the junction contained 7 bases not matched to a gene. There are 18 residues in the CDR3. The germline V gene encodes CDR1 WNHNN and CDR2 SYGVQD (reference sequence). CDR3 loop: CASSERLAGDPSTDTQYF. CDR3 nucleotides: TGCGCCAGCAGTGAAAGACTAGCGGGGGACCCTAGCACAGATACGCAGTATTTT.

V is TRBV2 and J is TRBJ1-2; 9 nucleotides align to TRBD1. The ends lost 7 bases at V and 8 bases at J; junction bases unmatched: 11. The CDR3 totals 14 residues. Germline assignment: CDR1 SNHLY and CDR2 FYNNEI. The CDR3: CASNSQGAIWGYTF. The CDR3 region has the DNA TGTGCCAGCAACTCACAGGGGGCGATCTGGGGCTACACCTTC.

The chain has TRBV10-3 and TRBJ2-5; the D gene could be TRBD1 or TRBD2 (5 bases each). The CDR3 runs to 12 residues. Germline CDR1 reads ENHRY; CDR2 reads SYGVKD. V lost 4 bases and J lost 4, with 7 bases in between. The chain's CDR3 is CAISGGRETQYF. The CDR3 DNA sequence: TGTGCCATCAGTGGGGGACGAGAGACCCAGTACTTC.

The chain joins TRBV5-1 to TRBJ2-5; 16 bases map to TRBD2. The CDR3 runs 19 residues. The germline CDR1 and CDR2 sequences are SGHRS and YFSETQ. V lost 2 bases to trimming and J lost 2 bases; unmatched junction nucleotides: 9. Here the CDR3 reads CASSFPGTSGGARQETQYF. The CDR3 DNA follows: TGCGCCAGCAGCTTCCCCGGGACTAGCGGGGGGGCCCGGCAAGAGACCCAGTACTTC.

V and J are TRBV13 and TRBJ1-6, with D uncertain. Per germline, CDR1 PRHDT and CDR2 FYEKMQ (reference sequence). V lost 3 bases and J lost 7, with 4 bases in between. This CDR3 contains 12 residues. The CDR3 protein is CASSFLNSPLHF. DNA for the CDR3: TGTGCCAGCAGCTTTCTAAATTCACCCCTCCACTTT.

V gene TRBV11-2 combines with J gene TRBJ2-1; 7 bases fit TRBD2. Germline V gives CDR1 SGHAT, CDR2 FQNNGV. CDR3 length equals 14 residues. The V segment lost 2 bases and the J segment 6 bases; nucleotides outside the gene matches: 4. The CDR3 is CASSLIRLANEQFF. CDR3 sequence (DNA): TGTGCCAGCAGCTTAATCCGACTAGCCAATGAGCAGTTCTTC.

This chain links TRBV2 with TRBJ2-2, with D possibly matching TRBD1 (6 bases). The CDR3 runs to 14 residues. CDR1 is SNHLY and CDR2 is FYNNEI in the germline V gene. Trimming removed 4 bases from V and 6 bases from J, with 12 bases in between. The CDR3 loop reads CASSGGDIAGELFF. The CDR3 DNA sequence: TGTGCCAGCAGTGGTGGGGACATAGCCGGGGAGCTGTTTTTT. The full variable domain, rest sourced from reference TRBV2 and TRBJ2-2, is EPEVTQTPSHQVTQMGQEVILRCVPISNHLYFYWYRQILGQKVEFLVSFYNNEISEKSEIFDDQFSVERPDGSNFTLKIRSTKLEDSAMYFCASSGGDIAGELFFGEGSRLTVL.

This chain connects TRBV7-2 to TRBJ2-7; 8 bases line up with TRBD1. Trimming removed 1 base from V and 4 bases from J; junction bases left unmatched: 3. In germline, CDR1 is SGHTA, CDR2 FQGNSA. The CDR3 is made up of 14 amino acids. Here the CDR3 DNA reads TGTGCCAGCAGCTTAGGAGGACAGGGTTACGAGCAGTACTTC. Its translation is CASSLGGQGYEQYF.

The V call is TRBV7-9, the J call TRBJ1-2; D might be TRBD1 (5 bases). Trimming shortened V by 1 base and J by 1 base, and 10 bases separated the two germline ends. The CDR3 sequence is 15 residues long. Germline CDR1 and CDR2: SEHNR and FQNEAQ (reference sequence). The CDR3 is CASSLGDGDNYGYTF. As DNA, the CDR3 is TGTGCCAGCAGCTTAGGGGACGGCGATAACTATGGCTACACCTTC.

V and J are TRBV4-1 and TRBJ1-6; 9 nucleotides match TRBD1. V shed 4 bases and J 11 bases; nucleotides not matched to a gene: 6. Germline loops: CDR1 MGHRA, CDR2 YSYEKL. CDR3 size: 14 residues. CDR3 amino acids: CASSPRDRVAPLHF. In nucleotides, the CDR3 is TGCGCCAGCAGCCCCAGGGACAGGGTCGCACCCCTCCACTTT.

Points on this clone: At the DNA level, this CDR3 is encoded by other sequences in the same sample as well. The gene calls are TRBV7-6 and TRBJ2-7, with a weak D call TRBD2 (6 bases). Trimming left V 1 base short and J 4 bases short, with 8 bases between. CDR3 length: 13 amino acids. The germline V gene has CDR1 SGHVS and CDR2 FNYEAQ. The CDR3 loop reads CASSLEEGYEQYF. The CDR3 DNA reads as TGTGCCAGCAGCTTAGAGGAGGGATACGAGCAGTACTTC.

The rearrangement links TRBV13 to TRBJ2-7; D possibly corresponds to TRBD1 (5 bases). The CDR3 covers 14 residues. CDR1 and CDR2 (germline): PRHDT, FYEKMQ (reference sequence). Trimming stripped 2 bases from V and 6 bases from J, with 14 bases between. CDR3 DNA sequence: TGTGCCAGCAGCTTAATCCCAGGGTCGAGCGAGCAGTACTTC. The encoded protein is CASSLIPGSSEQYF.

This clone appeared a few times. This chain links TRBV29-1 with TRBJ1-1, with D uncertain. Germline V gene data show CDR1 as SQVTM and CDR2 as ANQGSEA. This CDR3 spans 10 amino acids. Deletions cut 7 bases from V and 2 bases from J, with 5 bases between. CDR3 in DNA: TGCAGCGCTAGAAACACTGAAGCTTTCTTT. Translating it yields CSARNTEAFF.

This clone appeared a single time. The chain joins TRBV29-1 to TRBJ2-3, with D perhaps matching TRBD1 (6 bases). CDR1 SQVTM and CDR2 ANQGSEA come from the germline V gene. Trimming shortened V by 7 bases and J by 3 bases, and 11 bases separated the two germline ends. The CDR3 loop spans 12 amino acids. CDR3 loop: CSARDTTDTQYF. The CDR3 DNA reads TGCAGCGCCAGGGACACTACAGATACGCAGTATTTT.

This chain joins TRBV21-1 and TRBJ1-2. TRBV21-1 is recorded as a pseudogene. This CDR3 contains 16 residues. The CDR3 coding sequence is TGTGCCAGCAGTAGACCATGGGGGGCCCCATTCTATGGCTACACCTTC. Translation: CASSRPWGAPFYGYTF.